The 22 T cell receptor beta chains below were found in one sample sequenced in a study of T cells in Graves' hyperthyroidism and ophthalmopathy. Researchers took RNA transcripts and amplified the TCR beta CDR3 regions from them. Researchers ran a first-round RT-PCR on the TCR CDR3 using the HTBI primer set. MiXCR, run by TCRdb on the multiplex PCR reads, gives a single entry per CDR3 protein. This sample has roughly 530,000 distinct CDR3 sequences, with more than 15% found just once. Sequencing was performed on blood. Source of these receptors: a woman under 30 with Graves' ophthalmopathy.

This clonotype was seen repeatedly, ten times or more. The chain joins TRBV7-2 to TRBJ1-2; tentative D call: TRBD1 (5 bases). Trimming took off 3 bases at V and 4 bases at J, with 12 bases between the two ends. Germline CDR1 is SGHTA and CDR2 is FQGNSA. This CDR3 is 14 amino acids long. The CDR3 protein is CASSFDSVFYGYTF. CDR3 nucleotide sequence: TGTGCCAGCAGCTTCGACAGCGTTTTCTATGGCTACACCTTC.

This clonotype was seen repeatedly, ten times or more. The chain combines TRBV28 with TRBJ2-3; D is perhaps TRBD1 (6 bases). V was cut by 5 bases and J by 2 bases, with 11 bases left in between. CDR1 is MDHEN, CDR2 SYDVKM, per germline. The CDR3 totals 14 residues. The CDR3 bases are TGTGCCAGCAGTGGACAGACCCCCACAGATACGCAGTATTTT. Translation: CASSGQTPTDTQYF.

The V call is TRBV5-1, the J call TRBJ1-3; D remains ambiguous. Germline CDR1 is SGHRS and CDR2 is YFSETQ. V gave up 1 base and J gave up 2 bases, with 4 bases separating them. This CDR3 has 13 residues. CDR3 region: CASSLYTGNTIYF. Written as DNA, the CDR3 is TGCGCCAGCAGCTTGTACACTGGAAACACCATATATTTT.

This clonotype was picked up many times. The chain recombines TRBV7-9 with TRBJ2-1, with D unresolved. The germline V and J ends were trimmed by 1 base and 0 bases, with 13 bases remaining between them. The CDR3 contains 17 residues. In germline, CDR1 is SEHNR, CDR2 FQNEAQ (reference sequence). The CDR3: CASSLDPRSNSYNEQFF. In DNA, the CDR3 is TGTGCCAGCAGCTTAGATCCTAGAAGTAACTCCTACAATGAGCAGTTCTTC.

The CDR3 DNA sequence: TGTGCCAGCAGTCAAACATTAAGAGGGGCGGGGGCCAACGTCCTGACTTTC. Amino acid sequence: CASSQTLRGAGANVLTF. V and J are TRBV6-1 and TRBJ2-6; D may be TRBD1 or TRBD2 (5 bases each). This CDR3 spans 17 amino acids. Germline CDR1 reads MNHNS; CDR2 reads SASEGT. Trimming stripped 5 bases from V and 4 bases from J, with 18 bases between.

This clonotype was found many times. V and J are TRBV3-1 and TRBJ2-1, with 7 bases identical to TRBD1. The ends lost 5 bases at V and 10 bases at J; junction bases unmatched: 11. Germline loops: CDR1 LGHDT, CDR2 YNNKEL (reference sequence). The CDR3 loop spans 14 amino acids. CDR3 bases: TGTGCCAGCAGCTTCAAGACAGGGCTGGCCGAGCAGTTCTTC. Translation gives CASSFKTGLAEQFF.

This clonotype was detected ten times or more. This chain connects TRBV7-9 to TRBJ2-3; D assignment may be TRBD1 or TRBD2 (5 bases each). Trimming took off 5 bases at V and 2 bases at J, with 17 bases between the two ends. The CDR3 is made up of 16 amino acids. CDR1 and CDR2 from the germline V gene are SEHNR and FQNEAQ (reference sequence). The chain's CDR3 is CASSLRQTTFTDTQYF. In nucleotides, the CDR3 is TGTGCCAGCAGCCTCCGACAGACTACTTTCACAGATACGCAGTATTTT. The full variable domain, in which reference TRBV7-9 and TRBJ2-3 provide the parts outside the CDR3, is DTGVSQNPRHKITKRGQNVTFRCDPISEHNRLYWYRQTLGQGPEFLTYFQNEAQLEKSRLLSDRFSAERPKGSFSTLEIQRTEQGDSAMYLCASSLRQTTFTDTQYFGPGTRLTVL.

Ten or more counts support this clonotype. The chain is built from TRBV28 and TRBJ2-7, with D possibly being TRBD2 (6 bases). CDR1 is MDHEN and CDR2 is SYDVKM in the germline V gene. This CDR3 has 13 residues. Trimming removed 2 bases from V and 6 bases from J, with 11 bases in between. DNA of the CDR3: TGTGCCAGCAGTTTAGGTGGAGGGGTCGAGCAGTACTTC. Translating it yields CASSLGGGVEQYF.

CDR3 loop: CASSSLERDTQYF. CDR3 in DNA: TGTGCCAGCAGCTCCTTAGAACGAGATACGCAGTATTTT. The chain joins TRBV7-3 to TRBJ2-3; D is unclear. Germline V gene data show CDR1 as SGHTA and CDR2 as FQGTGA. Trimming took 4 bases from V and 5 from J, leaving 10 bases between them. The length of the CDR3 is 13 residues.

This chain links TRBV10-3 with TRBJ1-2; D gene unclear. The CDR3 loop spans 12 amino acids. The ends were cut back, 3 bases at V and 5 bases at J, with 7 bases in the middle. The germline CDR1 and CDR2 sequences are ENHRY and SYGVKD. DNA of the CDR3: TGTGCCATCAGTGACCTAAGGTATGGCTACACCTTC. Protein product: CAISDLRYGYTF.

This clonotype was seen a few times. The chain combines TRBV9 with TRBJ2-1, with TRBD1 matching 7 bases. Germline V gene lookup returns CDR1 SGDLS and CDR2 YYNGEE. There are 19 residues in the CDR3. V shed 0 bases and J 5 bases; nucleotides not matched to a gene: 17. The CDR3 reads CASSVGQGNSLRDHNEQFF. The CDR3 coding sequence is TGTGCCAGCAGCGTAGGACAGGGAAATTCTCTACGGGACCACAATGAGCAGTTCTTC.

This clonotype was seen at least ten times. The chain combines TRBV12-3 or TRBV12-4 with TRBJ1-2; D gene uncertain. The CDR3 consists of 13 residues. V was pared by 7 bases and J by 0 bases, with 9 bases between. Here the CDR3 reads CASTLPSNYGYTF. The DNA of the CDR3 is TGTGCCAGCACCCTTCCCTCTAACTATGGCTACACCTTC.

This clonotype was picked up a small number of times. V gene TRBV7-9 combines with J gene TRBJ2-3; 11 bases fit TRBD2. From germline, CDR1 is SEHNR and CDR2 FQNEAQ (reference sequence). The CDR3 extends over 16 amino acids. The V and J ends lost 5 bases and 3 bases, in that order; junction bases with no gene match: 7. Here the CDR3 reads CASSPVAGGLTDTQYF. CDR3 in DNA: TGTGCCAGCAGCCCCGTAGCGGGGGGGCTGACAGATACGCAGTATTTT.

The chain uses TRBV6-1 and TRBJ1-2, with D possibly TRBD1 on 6 matching bases. Germline CDR1 and CDR2: MNHNS and SASEGT. V lost 11 bases and J 7 bases, leaving 17 bases between the germline ends. The CDR3 runs to 12 residues. CDR3 sequence reads: CAVLGGRGGYTF. CDR3 coding DNA: TGTGCCGTTCTGGGAGGCAGGGGTGGCTACACCTTC.

V is TRBV11-3 and J is TRBJ2-1; 10 bases map to TRBD2. With V trimmed by 2 bases and J by 7 bases, 8 bases remained unmatched. CDR1 is SGHNT and CDR2 is YENEEA in the germline V gene. This CDR3 region has 16 residues. This CDR3 is CASSLKGSGGFNEQFF. The CDR3, as DNA: TGTGCCAGCAGCTTAAAAGGTAGCGGGGGGTTTAATGAGCAGTTCTTC.

This clonotype was observed at least ten times. V and J are TRBV6-5 and TRBJ2-2; D perhaps matches TRBD1 (5 bases). Germline V gene lookup returns CDR1 MNHEY and CDR2 SVGAGI. The CDR3 is made up of 18 amino acids. The V end was cut by 0 bases, the J end by 5 bases, with 19 bases between. The CDR3 DNA sequence: TGTGCCAGCAGTTACTCGACCCCCTCTATGACAGTGACCGGGGAGCTGTTTTTT. Translating gives CASSYSTPSMTVTGELFF.

The V call is TRBV28, the J call TRBJ2-1, with 10 bases that match TRBD2. V gave up 6 bases and J gave up 0 bases; unmatched junction bases: 17. Germline V gene sequence: CDR1 MDHEN, CDR2 SYDVKM. CDR3 length: 20 amino acids. This CDR3 is CASSSFTRLAGPFSYNEQFF. Here the CDR3 DNA reads TGTGCCAGCAGCTCCTTCACCCGACTAGCGGGCCCATTCTCCTACAATGAGCAGTTCTTC.

The V call is TRBV6-1, the J call TRBJ2-7; the D is unclear. V was clipped by 1 base and J by 2 bases, with 15 bases between them. The CDR3 is 16 residues long. The germline CDR1 and CDR2 sequences are MNHNS and SASEGT. The DNA for the CDR3 is TGTGCCAGCAGTGAAGGGATAGCCCATACAACCTACGAGCAGTACTTC. The encoded protein is CASSEGIAHTTYEQYF.

At least ten counts were recorded for this clonotype. V is TRBV6-1 and J is TRBJ1-2, with D hard to call. CDR3 length: 17 residues. The germline gives CDR1 MNHNS, CDR2 SASEGT. Trimming left V 4 bases short and J 7 bases short, with 25 bases between. The CDR3 spells CASSAQRTGLRVLGYTF. The CDR3 DNA sequence: TGTGCCAGCAGTGCCCAGCGCACCGGGCTTCGAGTTCTTGGCTACACCTTC.

This clonotype was picked up a small number of times. The chain couples TRBV7-3 to TRBJ2-5, with 12 bases fitting TRBD2. Germline values: CDR1 SGHTA, CDR2 FQGTGA. This CDR3 is 17 amino acids long. Losses at the gene ends were 2 bases for V and 2 bases for J; bases not matched to a gene: 6. CDR3 region: CASSLLGGLAGQETQYF. CDR3 coding DNA: TGTGCCAGCAGCTTACTGGGAGGACTAGCGGGACAAGAGACCCAGTACTTC.

This clonotype was seen only a few times. The rearrangement joins TRBV18 to TRBJ2-1; D could derive from TRBD1 or TRBD2 (5 bases each). CDR3 length equals 17 residues. The V end lost 2 bases, the J end lost 1 base, and 15 bases lay between the germline ends. The germline gives CDR1 KGHSH, CDR2 LQKENI. The DNA for the CDR3 is TGTGCCAGCTCACCAAAGGCGAGGGGATCTTCCTACAATGAGCAGTTCTTC. Translating gives CASSPKARGSSYNEQFF. Drawing the rest from reference TRBV18 and TRBJ2-1, the complete variable domain is NAGVMQNPRHLVRRRGQEARLRCSPMKGHSHVYWYRQLPEEGLKFMVYLQKENIIDESGMPKERFSAEFPKEGPSILRIQQVVRGDSAAYFCASSPKARGSSYNEQFFGPGTRLTVL.

This clonotype was observed at least ten times. V and J are TRBV6-2 or TRBV6-3 and TRBJ2-7; TRBD1 agrees at 12 bases. This CDR3 contains 14 residues. With 4 bases clipped from V and 5 bases from J, the junction kept 3 bases outside the gene matches. CDR1 and CDR2 (germline): MNHEY, SVGEGT. Here the CDR3 reads CASSLGTGGDEQYF. The CDR3 DNA sequence: TGTGCCAGCAGTTTAGGGACAGGGGGCGACGAGCAGTACTTC.